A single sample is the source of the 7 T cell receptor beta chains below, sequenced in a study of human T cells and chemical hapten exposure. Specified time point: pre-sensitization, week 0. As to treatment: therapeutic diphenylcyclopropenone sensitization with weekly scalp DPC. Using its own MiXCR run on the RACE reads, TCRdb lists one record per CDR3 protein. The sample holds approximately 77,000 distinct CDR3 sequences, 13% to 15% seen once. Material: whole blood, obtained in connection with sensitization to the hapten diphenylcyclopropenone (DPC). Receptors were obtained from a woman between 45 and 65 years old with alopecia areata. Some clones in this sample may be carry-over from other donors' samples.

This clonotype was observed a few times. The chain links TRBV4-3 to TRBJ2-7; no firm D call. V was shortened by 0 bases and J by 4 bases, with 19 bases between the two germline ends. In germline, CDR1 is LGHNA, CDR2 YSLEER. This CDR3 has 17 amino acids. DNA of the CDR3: TGCGCCAGCAGCCAAGATAGCCCTCTCCAACTTCTTTACGAGCAGTACTTC. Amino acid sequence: CASSQDSPLQLLYEQYF.

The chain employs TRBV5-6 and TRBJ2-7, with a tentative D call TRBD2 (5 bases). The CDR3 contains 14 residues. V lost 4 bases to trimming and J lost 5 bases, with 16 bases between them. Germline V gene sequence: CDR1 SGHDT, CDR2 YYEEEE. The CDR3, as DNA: TGTGCCAGCAGCCAACTAGGGAGCGGCAACGAGCAGTACTTC. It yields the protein CASSQLGSGNEQYF.

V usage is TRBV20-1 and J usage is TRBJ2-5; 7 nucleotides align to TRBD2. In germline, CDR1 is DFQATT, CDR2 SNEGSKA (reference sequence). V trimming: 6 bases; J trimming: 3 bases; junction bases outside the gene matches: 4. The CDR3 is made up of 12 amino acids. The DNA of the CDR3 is TGCAGTGCCGGACTAGGTGAAGAGACCCAGTACTTC. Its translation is CSAGLGEETQYF.

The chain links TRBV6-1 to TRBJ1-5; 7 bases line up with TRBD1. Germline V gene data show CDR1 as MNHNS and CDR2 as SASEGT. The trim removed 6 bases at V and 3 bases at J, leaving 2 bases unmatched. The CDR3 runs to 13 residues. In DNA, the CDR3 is TGTGCCAGCAGAGGACAGGACAATCAGCCCCAGCATTTT. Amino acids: CASRGQDNQPQHF.

The CDR3 loop reads CASSFPVSGANVLTF. The DNA for the CDR3 is TGCGCCAGCAGCTTTCCCGTCTCTGGGGCCAACGTCCTGACTTTC. The gene calls are TRBV5-1 and TRBJ2-6, with D hard to call. This CDR3 has 15 amino acids. Germline CDR1 reads SGHRS; CDR2 reads YFSETQ. Deletions cut 2 bases from V and 0 bases from J, with 6 bases between.

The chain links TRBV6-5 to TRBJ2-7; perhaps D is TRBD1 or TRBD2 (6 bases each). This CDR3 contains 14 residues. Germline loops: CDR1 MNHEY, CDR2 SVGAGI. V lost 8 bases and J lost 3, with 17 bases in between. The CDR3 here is CASSNRGLNYEQYF. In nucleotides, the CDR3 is TGTGCCAGCTCCAACCGGGGGCTAAACTACGAGCAGTACTTC.

CDR3 protein: CASSLGLAGGTGELFF. The DNA of the CDR3 is TGTGCCAGCAGCTTAGGACTAGCGGGAGGCACCGGGGAGCTGTTTTTT. This chain links TRBV7-2 with TRBJ2-2; 13 bases fit TRBD2. This CDR3 spans 16 amino acids. Trimming removed 1 base from V and 4 bases from J; junction bases left unmatched: 0. CDR1 SGHTA and CDR2 FQGNSA come from the germline V gene.